Listed here are 16 T cell receptor beta chains from one sample, sequenced in a study of blood T cell repertoires in COVID-19. The table came from immunoSEQ multiplex PCR; TCRdb's copy has only in-frame clones and leaves some out. This table holds 200,000 to 250,000 clones, approximately 90% found once. Specimen: peripheral blood. These receptors were obtained from a woman under 30 who had recovered from COVID-19.

The chain has TRBV6-5 and TRBJ1-6, with a weak D call TRBD1 (5 bases). V lost 5 bases and J lost 6, with 11 bases in between. The length of the CDR3 is 14 residues. Germline CDR1 MNHEY, CDR2 SVGAGI. The CDR3 sequence: CASSPDSINSPLHF. The CDR3 bases are TGTGCCAGCAGTCCCGACAGCATTAATTCACCCCTCCACTTT.

The rearrangement uses TRBV19 and TRBJ1-1; 9 nucleotides align to TRBD1. The CDR3 totals 15 residues. V shed 1 base and J 4 bases; nucleotides not matched to a gene: 4. Germline V gene data show CDR1 as LNHDA and CDR2 as SQIVND (reference sequence). This CDR3 reads CASSIAGQGRTEAFF. CDR3 bases: TGTGCCAGTAGTATAGCCGGACAGGGGCGCACTGAAGCTTTCTTT.

V gene TRBV20-1 combines with J gene TRBJ2-1; 8 nucleotides match TRBD2. Germline V gene sequence: CDR1 DFQATT, CDR2 SNEGSKA (reference sequence). Unmatched junction bases numbered 11, after V lost 3 bases and J lost 7 bases. The CDR3 runs 15 residues. The CDR3 is CSASSGLGSINEQFF. CDR3 in DNA: TGCAGTGCTAGTTCGGGACTAGGAAGTATTAATGAGCAGTTCTTC.

This clone was counted between two and nine times. The J gene is TRBJ2-7, the V gene TRBV18, with D perhaps matching TRBD2 (6 bases). Germline CDR1 reads KGHSH; CDR2 reads LQKENI. The CDR3 consists of 14 residues. Trimming pared 4 bases from V and 2 bases from J, leaving 12 bases between. The CDR3 region is CASSQTGLTYEQYF. CDR3 nucleotide sequence: TGTGCCAGCTCACAAACGGGACTCACCTACGAGCAGTACTTC.

The genes are TRBV4-2 and TRBJ1-3; 9 positions agree with TRBD1. The CDR3 is 16 residues long. The V gene end was trimmed by 2 bases and the J gene end by 1 base; junction bases not matched to a gene: 3. Germline V gene sequence: CDR1 LGHNA, CDR2 YNFKEQ. CDR3 region: CASSQRDRGSGNTIYF. CDR3 DNA: TGTGCCAGCAGCCAACGTGACAGGGGGTCTGGAAACACCATATATTTT.

The rearrangement links TRBV27 to TRBJ1-6, with TRBD1 identical over 8 bases. After removal of 6 bases from V and 9 bases from J, the junction contained 4 bases not matched to a gene. The germline V gene has CDR1 MNHEY and CDR2 SMNVEV (reference sequence). The CDR3 has 13 amino acids. CDR3 bases: TGTGCCAGCAGCACAGGGGGTAGTTCACCCCTCCACTTT. As protein: CASSTGGSSPLHF.

The rearrangement uses TRBV7-9 and TRBJ2-1, with 11 positions matching TRBD2. Germline V lookup: CDR1 SEHNR, CDR2 FQNEAQ (reference sequence). J was trimmed by 1 base and V by 1 base; bases with no gene match: 9. The CDR3 consists of 19 residues. In nucleotides, the CDR3 is TGTGCCAGCAGCTTAGGACTAGCGGGGACCAGGGGGTCCTACAATGAGCAGTTCTTC. Its translation: CASSLGLAGTRGSYNEQFF.

The gene calls are TRBV7-9 and TRBJ2-2; weak D call: TRBD1 (6 bases). V was trimmed by 1 base and J by 0 bases, leaving 9 bases between them. This CDR3 has 16 residues. Per the germline V gene, CDR1 is SEHNR and CDR2 is FQNEAQ (reference sequence). CDR3 in DNA: TGTGCCAGCAGCTTAGTAGGGACAACGAACACCGGGGAGCTGTTTTTT. It translates to CASSLVGTTNTGELFF.

The chain is built from TRBV7-8 and TRBJ2-3; the match to TRBD2 covers 7 bases. From germline, CDR1 is SGHVS and CDR2 FQNEAQ. V lost 3 bases to trimming and J lost 10 bases; unmatched junction nucleotides: 7. The CDR3 totals 13 residues. CDR3 sequence (DNA): TGTGCCAGCAGCTTGGATCGGGGGGAGTCGCAGTATTTT. This translates into CASSLDRGESQYF.

This clone was seen more than once but under ten times. V is TRBV9 and J is TRBJ1-4; TRBD1 might be the D (5 bases). CDR3 length: 14 residues. The V and J ends lost 1 base and 7 bases respectively, with 11 bases between them. CDR1 is SGDLS, CDR2 YYNGEE, per germline. The CDR3 bases are TGTGCCAGCAGCGTAAGTCAGGGTAGTGAAAAACTGTTTTTT. Translated: CASSVSQGSEKLFF.

This chain connects TRBV7-2 to TRBJ2-1, with no clear D. The V and J ends lost 5 bases and 4 bases respectively, with 3 bases between them. Germline CDR1 and CDR2: SGHTA and FQGNSA. This CDR3 has 11 residues. CDR3 region: CASSIYNEQFF. The DNA for the CDR3 is TGTGCCAGCAGCATATACAATGAGCAGTTCTTC.

The chain employs TRBV10-3 and TRBJ2-3; 8 bases align to TRBD1. V dropped 7 bases and J dropped 2; count of bases not matched to a gene: 8. The CDR3 covers 15 residues. From germline, CDR1 is ENHRY and CDR2 SYGVKD. The CDR3 region is CAITPRQGSTDTQYF. Written as DNA, the CDR3 is TGTGCCATCACCCCGAGACAGGGGTCCACAGATACGCAGTATTTT.

The chain employs TRBV7-9 and TRBJ1-4; D may be TRBD1 (5 bases). V gave up 1 base and J gave up 0 bases, with 15 bases separating them. The CDR3 spans 18 residues. Germline CDR1 reads SEHNR; CDR2 reads FQNEAQ (reference sequence). In nucleotides, the CDR3 is TGTGCCAGCAGCTTAGGGCGAGAGGAACAGGCAACTAATGAAAAACTGTTTTTT. Its protein is CASSLGREEQATNEKLFF.

V gene TRBV18 combines with J gene TRBJ1-1; D is possibly TRBD1 (6 bases). The CDR3 sequence is 14 residues long. Per germline, CDR1 KGHSH and CDR2 LQKENI. Trimming shortened V by 3 bases and J by 7 bases, and 15 bases separated the two germline ends. In DNA form, the CDR3 reads TGTGCCAGCTCACCTCCTACAGGGATAATTGAAGCTTTCTTT. This codes for CASSPPTGIIEAFF.

This clone was found a few times. The chain employs TRBV7-9 and TRBJ1-1, with D maybe TRBD1 (5 bases). V lost 0 bases, J lost 11 bases, and 19 bases lay in between. The germline gives CDR1 SEHNR, CDR2 FQNEAQ (reference sequence). CDR3 length: 15 amino acids. The DNA of the CDR3 is TGTGCCAGCAGCTTAGCCCAGGGTCTCCTCCAGGAGGCTTTCTTT. As protein: CASSLAQGLLQEAFF. Full variable domain (rest looked up from reference TRBV7-9 and TRBJ1-1): DTGVSQNPRHKITKRGQNVTFRCDPISEHNRLYWYRQTLGQGPEFLTYFQNEAQLEKSRLLSDRFSAERPKGSFSTLEIQRTEQGDSAMYLCASSLAQGLLQEAFFGQGTRLTVV.

V usage is TRBV21-1 and J usage is TRBJ2-5; TRBD2, the table's D call, lacks a check against the DNA. TRBV21-1 is a pseudogene locus. This CDR3 spans 13 amino acids. The CDR3 DNA sequence: TGTGCCAGCACGGGAAAATCGCTGGAGACCCAGTACTTC. It yields the protein CASTGKSLETQYF.